These 17 T cell receptor beta chains were all obtained from the same sample, sequenced in a study of T cells and copy number aberrations in small-cell lung cancer. TCRdb keeps only in-frame clones here, not all; method: immunoSEQ multiplex PCR. The sample has 7,500 or so clones; about four fifths are singletons. Input material: normal tissue next to the tumor. Source of these receptors: a woman in her fifties or sixties with small cell lung cancer.

The chain carries TRBV2 and TRBJ2-7; unclear D gene. CDR3 length: 11 residues. With 2 bases removed from V and 6 bases from J, the gap between germline ends came to 5 bases. CDR1 and CDR2 from the germline V gene are SNHLY and FYNNEI. CDR3 protein: CASSEKSEQYF. CDR3 nucleotides: TGTGCCAGCAGTGAAAAGAGCGAGCAGTACTTC.

This chain links TRBV7-9 with TRBJ2-4, with 8 bases matching TRBD1. Germline loops: CDR1 SEHNR, CDR2 FQNEAQ (reference sequence). V lost 1 base, J lost 14 bases, and 16 bases stayed unmatched. The CDR3 covers 16 residues. In nucleotides, the CDR3 is TGTGCCAGCAGCTTAGTCCTGGGGGTAATACCGGGACAGGAGTACTTC. Amino acids: CASSLVLGVIPGQEYF.

This clone came up once. The V gene is TRBV30, the J gene TRBJ1-2; no clear D. V gave up 7 bases and J gave up 7 bases, with 10 bases separating them. The germline gives CDR1 GTSNPN, CDR2 SVGIG (reference sequence). This CDR3 contains 10 residues. The CDR3 DNA reads as TGTGCCTCTGGTCGAATTGGCTACACCTTC. Its protein is CASGRIGYTF.

The chain couples TRBV28 to TRBJ1-5; TRBD1 matches 8 bases. There are 14 residues in the CDR3. CDR1 MDHEN and CDR2 SYDVKM come from the germline V gene. With 3 bases clipped from V and 6 bases from J, the junction kept 4 bases outside the gene matches. This CDR3 reads CASSFRTGIQPQHF. The CDR3 coding sequence is TGTGCCAGCAGTTTTAGGACAGGGATTCAGCCCCAGCATTTT.

The chain joins TRBV10-1 to TRBJ2-3; 8 bases agree with TRBD1. From germline, CDR1 is WNHNN and CDR2 SYGVQD (reference sequence). The trim removed 3 bases at V and 3 bases at J, leaving 5 bases unmatched. The CDR3 has 15 amino acids. The CDR3 here is CASSEGDRRTDTQYF. The CDR3 DNA reads TGCGCCAGCAGTGAAGGGGACAGGAGAACAGATACGCAGTATTTT.

V gene TRBV6-4 combines with J gene TRBJ1-5, with D unclear. Trimming removed 4 bases at V and 1 base at J, with 5 bases between. This CDR3 has 13 residues. The germline V gene encodes CDR1 MRHNA and CDR2 SNTAGT. CDR3 region: CASSVDSNQPQHF. CDR3 DNA: TGTGCCAGCAGTGTGGACAGCAATCAGCCCCAGCATTTT.

The chain employs TRBV7-9 and TRBJ2-1; 15 nucleotides line up with TRBD2. The CDR3 is 16 residues long. Germline loops: CDR1 SEHNR, CDR2 FQNEAQ (reference sequence). V lost 2 bases and J lost 6; bases outside the gene matches: 2. DNA of the CDR3: TGTGCCAGCAGCTTATTGGGACTAGCGGGAGGCAATGAGCAGTTCTTC. Translating gives CASSLLGLAGGNEQFF.

This clone appeared a few times. The identical CDR3 is also encoded by other nucleotide sequences in the sample. This CDR3 is CASSLRDRGPGEQYF. The DNA for the CDR3 is TGTGCCAGCAGCTTGAGGGACAGGGGGCCGGGCGAGCAGTACTTC. The rearrangement uses TRBV5-4 and TRBJ2-7; TRBD1 aligns across 12 bases. Germline loops: CDR1 SGHNT, CDR2 YYREEE (reference sequence). This CDR3 is 15 amino acids long. V lost 1 base, J lost 6 bases, and 5 bases stayed unmatched.

The gene calls are TRBV28 and TRBJ1-5, with 7 nucleotides matching TRBD1. The CDR3 has 15 residues. With 3 bases clipped from V and 3 bases from J, the junction kept 5 bases outside the gene matches. CDR1 MDHEN and CDR2 SYDVKM come from the germline V gene. The DNA for the CDR3 is TGTGCCAGCAGTTTTGGACAGGATCCCAATCAGCCCCAGCATTTT. It encodes CASSFGQDPNQPQHF. The entire variable domain, with the rest obtained from reference TRBV28 and TRBJ1-5, is as follows: DVKVTQSSRYLVKRTGEKVFLECVQDMDHENMFWYRQDPGLGLRLIYFSYDVKMKEKGDIPEGYSVSREKKERFSLILESASTNQTSMYLCASSFGQDPNQPQHFGDGTRLSIL.

The V and J genes are TRBV19 and TRBJ2-1; 7 bases match TRBD1. The CDR3 runs 11 residues. V lost 6 bases and J lost 10; bases outside the gene matches: 3. Germline V gives CDR1 LNHDA, CDR2 SQIVND (reference sequence). CDR3 nucleotides: TGTGCCAGTAGGGACAGGACGGAGCAGTTCTTC. Its protein is CASRDRTEQFF.

The V call is TRBV19, the J call TRBJ2-7; possibly TRBD1 or TRBD2 for D (5 bases each). CDR1 and CDR2 from the germline V gene are LNHDA and SQIVND (reference sequence). Trimming took 5 bases from V and 5 from J, leaving 19 bases between them. The CDR3 is made up of 15 amino acids. DNA for the CDR3: TGTGCCAGTAGTCCCTTCGGGATAGGGGTCCACGAGCAGTACTTC. Its protein is CASSPFGIGVHEQYF. Full variable domain (rest looked up from reference TRBV19 and TRBJ2-7): DGGITQSPKYLFRKEGQNVTLSCEQNLNHDAMYWYRQDPGQGLRLIYYSQIVNDFQKGDIAEGYSVSREKKESFPLTVTSAQKNPTAFYLCASSPFGIGVHEQYFGPGTRLTVT.

The V and J genes are TRBV11-3 and TRBJ2-2, with 16 nucleotides matching TRBD2. V was clipped by 5 bases and J by 5 bases; unmatched bases: 11. CDR1 is SGHNT and CDR2 is YENEEA in the germline V gene. There are 19 residues in the CDR3. The CDR3 spells CASSIAGLAGGPRTGELFF. The CDR3 DNA reads TGTGCCAGCAGCATCGCGGGACTAGCGGGAGGGCCAAGAACCGGGGAGCTGTTTTTT.

J is TRBJ2-5 and V is TRBV2, with a possible D match to TRBD2 (6 bases). Trimming cost V 6 bases and J 4 bases, with 18 bases left between them. CDR1 is SNHLY and CDR2 is FYNNEI in the germline V gene. This CDR3 has 15 residues. The CDR3 nucleotides read TGTGCCAGCAGCCCGAGCAGGAGGGCCTCAGAGACCCAGTACTTC. Translation: CASSPSRRASETQYF.

The chain carries TRBV4-3 and TRBJ2-7, with 8 bases matching TRBD1. CDR1 and CDR2 from the germline V gene are LGHNA and YSLEER. V lost 5 bases and J lost 6; bases outside the gene matches: 6. CDR3 length: 13 amino acids. CDR3 region: CASSSWTGSEQYF. The CDR3 coding sequence is TGCGCCAGCAGCTCCTGGACAGGGAGCGAGCAGTACTTC.

The V gene is TRBV4-1, the J gene TRBJ1-1; D remains unclear. The V end lost 2 bases, the J end lost 2 bases, and 9 bases lay between the germline ends. The CDR3 has 14 amino acids. In germline, CDR1 is MGHRA, CDR2 YSYEKL. The DNA of the CDR3 is TGCGCCAGCAGCCAATGGATCAGAAACACTGAAGCTTTCTTT. This gives the protein CASSQWIRNTEAFF.

The V and J genes are TRBV9 and TRBJ1-2; 11 bases align to TRBD1. V shed 7 bases and J 5 bases; nucleotides not matched to a gene: 7. The CDR3 contains 14 residues. The germline V gene encodes CDR1 SGDLS and CDR2 YYNGEE. CDR3 DNA sequence: TGTGCCAGCGATCTCGGGACAGGGGGATATGGCTACACCTTC. This gives the protein CASDLGTGGYGYTF.

This clone has just one count. The CDR3 bases are TGTGCCAGCAGTTCTTACACCGAGCAAGAGACCCAGTACTTC. Encoded protein: CASSSYTEQETQYF. The gene calls are TRBV28 and TRBJ2-5; the D is unclear. The length of the CDR3 is 14 residues. Trimming cost V 4 bases and J 2 bases, with 11 bases left between them. The V gene's germline CDR1 is MDHEN and CDR2 SYDVKM. The variable domain in full, with the rest retrieved from reference TRBV28 and TRBJ2-5, is DVKVTQSSRYLVKRTGEKVFLECVQDMDHENMFWYRQDPGLGLRLIYFSYDVKMKEKGDIPEGYSVSREKKERFSLILESASTNQTSMYLCASSSYTEQETQYFGPGTRLLVL.